These 24 T cell receptor beta chains share one sample of origin, sequenced in a study of blood T cell repertoires in COVID-19 (dated by TCRdb to the early 2020s). The library came from the immunoSEQ multiplex PCR assay. TCRdb limited this immuneACCESS table to in-frame rearrangements with V and J called. A share of clones is missing; checked studies link under half to unresolved V genes, and the rest is unexplained. The table for this sample lists tens of thousands of clones; around 90% of them were counted only once. The ten largest clones add up to approximately 20% of the sample. Sequenced input: peripheral blood. The receptors were sampled from a woman of 80 years or more with acute or convalescent COVID-19.

The chain is built from TRBV10-1 and TRBJ2-1, with 7 bases aligning to TRBD2. Germline trimming cut 3 bases from V and 7 bases from J; bases unmatched to any gene: 18. The CDR3 length is 18 residues. Germline CDR1 is WNHNN and CDR2 is SYGVQD (reference sequence). Here the CDR3 reads CASSDKTRAGSIENEQFF. Written as DNA, the CDR3 is TGCGCCAGCAGTGACAAGACTCGAGCGGGGTCCATAGAAAATGAGCAGTTCTTC.

V is TRBV21-1 and J is TRBJ1-4. TRBV21-1 is shown as a pseudogene. CDR3 length: 14 amino acids. CDR3 in amino acids: CASRSGLGDEKLFF. DNA for the CDR3: TGTGCCAGCAGATCTGGTTTGGGAGACGAAAAACTGTTTTTT.

The chain uses TRBV7-9 and TRBJ1-2, with TRBD1 matching over 8 bases. CDR3 size: 14 residues. V was clipped by 5 bases and J by 6 bases; unmatched bases: 8. In germline, CDR1 is SEHNR, CDR2 FQNEAQ (reference sequence). CDR3 in amino acids: CASSAGGFSDGYTF. In DNA, the CDR3 is TGTGCCAGCAGCGCAGGGGGCTTTTCGGATGGCTACACCTTC. Complete variable domain (other parts from reference TRBV7-9 and TRBJ1-2): DTGVSQNPRHKITKRGQNVTFRCDPISEHNRLYWYRQTLGQGPEFLTYFQNEAQLEKSRLLSDRFSAERPKGSFSTLEIQRTEQGDSAMYLCASSAGGFSDGYTFGSGTRLTVV.

J is TRBJ1-1 and V is TRBV2, with D unresolved. Trimming left V 7 bases short and J 2 bases short, with 14 bases between. CDR1 and CDR2 from the germline V gene are SNHLY and FYNNEI. CDR3 length: 14 residues. The CDR3 here is CASKWMGGNTEAFF. Written as DNA, the CDR3 is TGTGCCAGCAAGTGGATGGGAGGAAACACTGAAGCTTTCTTT.

The rearrangement uses TRBV5-1 and TRBJ1-2; 9 bases line up with TRBD1. V lost 4 bases to trimming and J lost 0 bases; unmatched junction nucleotides: 4. Germline V gene lookup returns CDR1 SGHRS and CDR2 YFSETQ. The CDR3 totals 15 residues. The CDR3 bases are TGCGCCAGCAGCCCGGGGGACAGGGCTAACTATGGCTACACCTTC. Residues: CASSPGDRANYGYTF. Filled out from reference TRBV5-1 and TRBJ1-2, the complete variable domain reads KAGVTQTPRYLIKTRGQQVTLSCSPISGHRSVSWYQQTPGQGLQFLFEYFSETQRNKGNFPGRFSGRQFSNSRSEMNVSTLELGDSALYLCASSPGDRANYGYTFGSGTRLTVV.

In the case of this clone: The same CDR3 also results from other DNA sequences found in this sample. The chain joins TRBV28 to TRBJ1-1; 8 bases fit TRBD1. Trimming took 5 bases from V and 1 from J; bases not matched to a gene: 3. This CDR3 is 14 amino acids long. CDR1 is MDHEN, CDR2 SYDVKM, per germline. CDR3 loop: CASSRTGGNTEAFF. CDR3 DNA: TGTGCCAGCAGTCGCACAGGGGGGAACACTGAAGCTTTCTTT.

This chain links TRBV29-1 with TRBJ2-1, with TRBD1 as a possible D gene (5 bases). CDR1 is SQVTM, CDR2 ANQGSEA, per germline. The CDR3 length is 14 residues. Trimming stripped 0 bases from V and 0 bases from J, with 6 bases between. In DNA form, the CDR3 reads TGCAGCGTTGAAGATGGGGCCTCCTACAATGAGCAGTTCTTC. This encodes CSVEDGASYNEQFF.

In this sample, this clone turned up once. The rearrangement joins TRBV5-1 to TRBJ1-6; 9 bases are shared with TRBD1. CDR3 length: 17 amino acids. Germline CDR1 reads SGHRS; CDR2 reads YFSETQ. With V trimmed by 2 bases and J by 9 bases, 12 bases remained unmatched. CDR3 residues: CASSLNPGTGFFSPLHF. CDR3 DNA: TGCGCCAGCAGCTTAAACCCCGGGACAGGGTTCTTTTCACCCCTCCACTTT.

The chain uses TRBV10-3 and TRBJ1-5; 8 bases are shared with TRBD1. Per germline, CDR1 ENHRY and CDR2 SYGVKD. The ends lost 8 bases at V and 0 bases at J; junction bases unmatched: 6. The CDR3 spans 15 residues. CDR3 nucleotides: TGTGCCATCGGAACAGGGGGTAGTAGCAATCAGCCCCAGCATTTT. Protein: CAIGTGGSSNQPQHF.

Here the CDR3 reads CASWVGAGAGYTF. CDR3 in DNA: TGTGCCAGCTGGGTGGGGGCAGGTGCTGGCTACACCTTC. The V call is TRBV2, the J call TRBJ1-2; D might be TRBD1 (6 bases). V lost 8 bases and J lost 7, with 17 bases in between. CDR3 length: 13 amino acids. Looked up from germline, CDR1 is SNHLY and CDR2 is FYNNEI.

The chain recombines TRBV28 with TRBJ2-6; TRBD1 is a possible D gene (6 bases). The V end was cut by 6 bases, the J end by 0 bases, with 12 bases between. This CDR3 is 16 amino acids long. The germline V gene encodes CDR1 MDHEN and CDR2 SYDVKM. This CDR3 reads CASRGDTLSGANVLTF. Written as DNA, the CDR3 is TGTGCCAGCAGGGGGGACACTCTCTCTGGGGCCAACGTCCTGACTTTC.

The chain links TRBV5-5 to TRBJ2-7; 9 bases are a match to TRBD1. Germline CDR1 and CDR2: SGHKS and YYEKEE (reference sequence). There are 14 residues in the CDR3. The trim removed 4 bases at V and 4 bases at J, leaving 6 bases unmatched. The DNA of the CDR3 is TGTGCCAGCAGCCCTACGGACAGGGGATACGAGCAGTACTTC. Its translation: CASSPTDRGYEQYF. The complete variable domain, with remaining parts taken from reference TRBV5-5 and TRBJ2-7, reads DAGVTQSPTHLIKTRGQQVTLRCSPISGHKSVSWYQQVLGQGPQFIFQYYEKEERGRGNFPDRFSARQFPNYSSELNVNALLLGDSALYLCASSPTDRGYEQYFGPGTRLTVT.

The V gene is TRBV28, the J gene TRBJ1-2, with 10 bases that match TRBD1. The CDR3 is 15 amino acids. The germline V gene has CDR1 MDHEN and CDR2 SYDVKM. The J segment lost 4 bases and the V segment lost 7 bases, leaving 9 bases of the junction unmatched. The CDR3 DNA follows: TGTGCCAGCATCTCCGGGACAGGGGTCCTCTATGGCTACACCTTC. Translating gives CASISGTGVLYGYTF.

The chain has TRBV5-1 and TRBJ2-1, with D unclear. The CDR3 spans 16 residues. Germline CDR1 and CDR2: SGHRS and YFSETQ. With 2 bases removed from V and 1 base from J, the gap between germline ends came to 13 bases. CDR3 nucleotide sequence: TGCGCCAGCAGCTTAGTAAAACCCGGGTCCTACAATGAGCAGTTCTTC. Residues: CASSLVKPGSYNEQFF.

This clone has only one observation. The V call is TRBV6-1, the J call TRBJ1-5; D not resolved. This CDR3 region has 15 residues. Per germline, CDR1 MNHNS and CDR2 SASEGT. Trimming cost V 1 base and J 4 bases, with 11 bases left between them. The CDR3 loop reads CASSEDGGSNQPQHF. The CDR3 coding sequence is TGTGCCAGCAGTGAAGATGGAGGGTCGAATCAGCCCCAGCATTTT.

CDR3 sequence: CASSPSGSTAYEQYF. DNA for the CDR3: TGTGCCAGCAGTCCCTCCGGGTCGACGGCCTACGAGCAGTACTTC. The chain uses TRBV28 and TRBJ2-7; D gene unclear. The V end was cut by 5 bases, the J end by 2 bases, with 16 bases between. From germline, CDR1 is MDHEN and CDR2 SYDVKM. This CDR3 has 15 residues.

V and J are TRBV11-2 and TRBJ2-5; 13 bases map to TRBD2. The CDR3 runs to 15 residues. Germline V gene data show CDR1 as SGHAT and CDR2 as FQNNGV. Germline trimming cut 3 bases from V and 4 bases from J; bases unmatched to any gene: 2. The CDR3 spells CASSFGTSGVETQYF. In DNA, the CDR3 is TGTGCCAGCAGCTTCGGGACTAGCGGGGTAGAGACCCAGTACTTC.

The chain uses TRBV28 and TRBJ2-1, with D maybe TRBD2 (6 bases). Per the germline V gene, CDR1 is MDHEN and CDR2 is SYDVKM. Trimming left V 6 bases short and J 2 bases short, with 11 bases between. The CDR3 covers 14 residues. CDR3 coding DNA: TGTGCCAGCAGGACCGGGAGAACCTACAATGAGCAGTTCTTC. It specifies CASRTGRTYNEQFF.

This CDR3 reads CASSQATVSGNTIYF. The CDR3 DNA reads TGCGCCAGCAGCCAGGCGACAGTCTCTGGAAACACCATATATTTT. The chain combines TRBV4-3 with TRBJ1-3, with a tentative D call TRBD1 (5 bases). CDR1 is LGHNA, CDR2 YSLEER, per germline. V lost 3 bases and J lost 0, with 9 bases in between. CDR3 length equals 15 residues.

V and J are TRBV7-8 and TRBJ2-7; possible D gene TRBD2, 5 bases. The CDR3 runs to 16 residues. Germline lookup yields CDR1 SGHVS and CDR2 FQNEAQ. V was pared by 1 base and J by 0 bases, with 13 bases between. CDR3 amino acids: CASSLGPGKSSYEQYF. The CDR3 DNA sequence: TGTGCCAGCAGCTTAGGTCCGGGAAAAAGCTCCTACGAGCAGTACTTC.

The CDR3 spells CATLKEGATAKLFF. CDR3 in DNA: TGTGCCACCCTAAAAGAGGGAGCGACTGCGAAACTGTTTTTT. The chain has TRBV28 and TRBJ1-4; D not resolved. V was pared by 10 bases and J by 11 bases, with 23 bases between. The CDR3 consists of 14 residues. From germline, CDR1 is MDHEN and CDR2 SYDVKM.

V is TRBV19 and J is TRBJ1-2, with a possible D match to TRBD1 (5 bases). V lost 5 bases and J 8 bases, leaving 15 bases between the germline ends. The germline CDR1 and CDR2 sequences are LNHDA and SQIVND (reference sequence). The CDR3 is 13 amino acids. CDR3 in amino acids: CASSLREATGYTF. In DNA, the CDR3 is TGTGCCAGTAGTCTCAGGGAGGCTACCGGCTACACCTTC. The complete variable domain, with remaining parts taken from reference TRBV19 and TRBJ1-2, reads DGGITQSPKYLFRKEGQNVTLSCEQNLNHDAMYWYRQDPGQGLRLIYYSQIVNDFQKGDIAEGYSVSREKKESFPLTVTSAQKNPTAFYLCASSLREATGYTFGSGTRLTVV.

The sample holds one count of this clone. CDR3 residues: CASTGVGGVRQPQHF. Written as DNA, the CDR3 is TGTGCCAGCACCGGAGTAGGGGGCGTGCGACAGCCCCAGCATTTT. The V call is TRBV28, the J call TRBJ1-5; the match to TRBD1 covers 7 bases. This CDR3 is built from 15 residues. J lost 7 bases, V lost 7 bases, and 13 bases had no gene match. CDR1 and CDR2 (germline): MDHEN, SYDVKM.

Here the CDR3 reads CASSPSGGDGTIYF. The CDR3 coding sequence is TGTGCCAGCAGCCCATCAGGGGGCGATGGCACCATATATTTT. The chain links TRBV6-5 to TRBJ1-3, with TRBD1 identical over 8 bases. The germline gives CDR1 MNHEY, CDR2 SVGAGI. The CDR3 length is 14 residues. V trimming: 6 bases; J trimming: 9 bases; junction bases outside the gene matches: 10.